What follows are 2 T cell receptor beta chains derived from one specimen sequenced in a study of blood T cells in healthy people across ages (dated by TCRdb to between 2014 and 2017). The protocol used for the library was 5' RACE. The instrument given in TCRdb is Illumina HiSeq 2500. A second roughly 6 to 12 cycle PCR used a sample-barcoded 5' primer and a J-beta primer mix. TCRdb trimmed public reads at Q25 via fastp, called clones via MiXCR and kept in-frame beta chains. Records with the same CDR3 protein are collapsed into one entry carrying the most frequent genes and DNA. Within this sample are over 950,000 distinct CDR3 sequences, with roughly 47% of them counted one time only. The ten largest make up about a fifth of the sample. The source material was blood. The receptors were sampled from a woman aged 60-70 years in good health.

V usage is TRBV20-1 and J usage is TRBJ1-2; no reliable D call. Trimming took 1 base from V and 4 from J, leaving 10 bases between them. The CDR3 is 13 residues long. CDR1 DFQATT and CDR2 SNEGSKA come from the germline V gene (reference sequence). The chain's CDR3 is CSARVGQTYGYTF. Written as DNA, the CDR3 is TGCAGTGCTAGAGTTGGGCAAACCTATGGCTACACCTTC.

The CDR3 DNA reads TGCGCCAGCAGCCAAGGGCTAGGACTAGCGGGAGCCCAGAGCGGCACAGATACGCAGTATTTT. Translation: CASSQGLGLAGAQSGTDTQYF. The J gene is TRBJ2-3, the V gene TRBV4-1, with 13 nucleotides matching TRBD2. Germline V gives CDR1 MGHRA, CDR2 YSYEKL. The CDR3 consists of 21 residues. The J segment lost 1 base and the V segment lost 1 base, leaving 14 bases of the junction unmatched.